This TCR beta chain was captured by sequencing in a study of OX40 agonist ivuxolimab in advanced cancers. Measured with immunoSEQ multiplex PCR; TCRdb has only the in-frame clones, and not every one. This sample has tens of thousands of clones, with about 88% found just once. The V gene's germline CDR1 is SGHDN and CDR2 FVKESK. The V and J ends lost 6 bases and 7 bases, in that order; junction bases with no gene match: 5. The CDR3 sequence is 13 residues long. The chain carries TRBV14 and TRBJ2-1; 8 bases are a match to TRBD1. Sequenced here: CD4+ or CD8+ T cells sorted from blood, sampled in a trial of the OX40 agonist ivuxolimab. The sequence was collected from an adult with an advanced solid tumor such as melanoma, head and neck, liver or kidney cancer. The DNA of the CDR3 is TGTGCCAGCAGACCTCAGGGGGCAAATGAGCAGTTCTTC. It is translated as CASRPQGANEQFF. Together with reference TRBV14 and TRBJ2-1, the CDR3 gives the full variable domain: EAGVTQFPSHSVIEKGQTVTLRCDPISGHDNLYWYRRVMGKEIKFLLHFVKESKQDESGMPNNRFLAERTGGTYSTLKVQPAELEDSGVYFCASRPQGANEQFFGPGTRLTVL.